The 14 T cell receptor beta chains below all came from one sample that was sequenced in a study of cytomegalovirus exposure and HLA in healthy donors. Primers included in the PCR were 60 Vbeta and 13 Jbeta primers. Assay used: immunoSEQ multiplex PCR; TCRdb lists only in-frame clones, some missing. This sample has over 100,000 clones, with around 57% found just once. The sequenced sample consisted of PBMCs. These receptors were collected from a human donor in good health.

This chain links TRBV10-2 with TRBJ2-1; TRBD2 agrees at 14 bases. Germline-derived CDR1 and CDR2 are WSHSY and SAAADI. V dropped 6 bases and J dropped 3; count of bases not matched to a gene: 4. CDR3 length: 16 residues. The CDR3 DNA reads TGCGCCAGCAGGGGACTAGCGGGAGACCTCTACAATGAGCAGTTCTTC. Its protein is CASRGLAGDLYNEQFF.

This clone showed up just a few times. J is TRBJ2-7 and V is TRBV6-5, with TRBD1 identical over 7 bases. The CDR3 contains 14 residues. V gave up 2 bases and J gave up 2 bases; unmatched junction bases: 3. Germline assignment: CDR1 MNHEY and CDR2 SVGAGI. The CDR3 DNA sequence: TGTGCCAGCAGTTACGGGACAGACCCCTACGAGCAGTACTTC. The encoded protein is CASSYGTDPYEQYF.

The chain links TRBV5-1 to TRBJ2-7; D is perhaps TRBD2 (5 bases). Trimming removed 0 bases at V and 4 bases at J, with 14 bases between. The germline V gene encodes CDR1 SGHRS and CDR2 YFSETQ. The CDR3 spans 15 residues. CDR3 coding DNA: TGCGCCAGCAGCTTGGAATCGGGGATTAGGTACGAGCAGTACTTC. This encodes CASSLESGIRYEQYF.

The rearrangement uses TRBV19 and TRBJ2-7, with D perhaps matching TRBD2 (8 bases). The CDR3 is 15 residues long. V gave up 3 bases and J gave up 2 bases, with 14 bases separating them. Germline loops: CDR1 LNHDA, CDR2 SQIVND (reference sequence). The CDR3 coding sequence is TGTGCCAGTAGTATCGGGGGGGACAGTACCTACGAGCAGTACTTC. This gives the protein CASSIGGDSTYEQYF.

The rearrangement joins TRBV19 to TRBJ1-1, with 11 positions matching TRBD1. This CDR3 has 15 amino acids. Germline V gene lookup returns CDR1 LNHDA and CDR2 SQIVND (reference sequence). Trimming at V came to 4 bases and at J to 6 bases, leaving 7 bases not matched to a gene. The CDR3 loop reads CASSRGDRGIAEAFF. The CDR3 coding sequence is TGTGCCAGTAGTAGGGGGGACAGGGGGATCGCTGAAGCTTTCTTT.

This clone was seen a handful of times. The chain employs TRBV29-1 and TRBJ2-1, with TRBD2 identical over 7 bases. CDR1 SQVTM and CDR2 ANQGSEA come from the germline V gene. V gave up 4 bases and J gave up 3 bases; unmatched junction bases: 3. The CDR3 spans 13 residues. The CDR3 DNA follows: TGCAGCGTTGGGAGCGGGGACTACAATGAGCAGTTCTTC. This translates into CSVGSGDYNEQFF.

This clone occurred once. V and J are TRBV15 and TRBJ2-7; 9 bases agree with TRBD2. Germline trimming cut 0 bases from V and 0 bases from J; bases unmatched to any gene: 0. CDR1 and CDR2 (germline): LNHNV, YYDKDF (reference sequence). The CDR3 spans 15 residues. CDR3 nucleotide sequence: TGTGCCACCAGCAGAGAAGCGGGAGGCTCCTACGAGCAGTACTTC. Residues: CATSREAGGSYEQYF. Full variable domain (outside the CDR3, taken from reference TRBV15 and TRBJ2-7): DAMVIQNPRYQVTQFGKPVTLSCSQTLNHNVMYWYQQKSSQAPKLLFHYYDKDFNNEADTPDNFQSRRPNTSFCFLDIRSPGLGDTAMYLCATSREAGGSYEQYFGPGTRLTVT.

The chain recombines TRBV28 with TRBJ2-2; TRBD1 agrees at 7 bases. The germline V gene has CDR1 MDHEN and CDR2 SYDVKM. The length of the CDR3 is 14 residues. With 10 bases clipped from V and 4 bases from J, the junction kept 9 bases outside the gene matches. The CDR3 coding sequence is TGTGCCACCCAGGGACAGCTTGGCACCGGGGAGCTGTTTTTT. Protein: CATQGQLGTGELFF.

This chain uses TRBV27 with TRBJ2-7, with 11 positions matching TRBD1. The CDR3 spans 14 residues. The V segment lost 8 bases and the J segment 5 bases; nucleotides outside the gene matches: 8. Germline CDR1 and CDR2: MNHEY and SMNVEV (reference sequence). CDR3 protein: CASGAGTGGNEQYF. The CDR3 DNA sequence: TGTGCCAGCGGAGCCGGGACAGGGGGTAACGAGCAGTACTTC.

This chain connects TRBV29-1 to TRBJ2-2, with 11 bases that match TRBD2. The CDR3 spans 18 residues. Germline trimming cut 1 base from V and 4 bases from J; bases unmatched to any gene: 11. CDR1 and CDR2 from the germline V gene are SQVTM and ANQGSEA. CDR3 DNA sequence: TGCAGCGTTGAAGGGGATCTAGCGGGAGGTGCTGGCACCGGGGAGCTGTTTTTT. Its translation is CSVEGDLAGGAGTGELFF.

The chain recombines TRBV7-9 with TRBJ2-7; 11 positions agree with TRBD1. There are 15 residues in the CDR3. V gave up 5 bases and J gave up 5 bases; unmatched junction bases: 8. CDR1 is SEHNR and CDR2 is FQNEAQ in the germline V gene (reference sequence). CDR3 nucleotide sequence: TGTGCCAGCAGCGACGGTAGGGACAGGGGGGACGAGCAGTACTTC. It encodes CASSDGRDRGDEQYF.

This chain uses TRBV6-1 with TRBJ2-1; 9 bases are a match to TRBD2. The V gene's germline CDR1 is MNHNS and CDR2 SASEGT. Trimming took 4 bases from V and 3 from J; bases not matched to a gene: 4. The CDR3 is made up of 15 amino acids. The CDR3 DNA sequence: TGTGCCAGCAGTGCGGGACTAGCTCACTACAATGAGCAGTTCTTC. It yields the protein CASSAGLAHYNEQFF.

The gene calls are TRBV11-2 and TRBJ2-7; tentatively, D is TRBD2 (5 bases). Trimming left V 2 bases short and J 2 bases short, with 13 bases between. The germline V gene encodes CDR1 SGHAT and CDR2 FQNNGV. CDR3 length: 15 residues. In DNA, the CDR3 is TGTGCCAGCAGCTTATCGGCCGGGAACACCTACGAGCAGTACTTC. This codes for CASSLSAGNTYEQYF.

This clone was seen more than once but under ten times. The chain joins TRBV5-1 to TRBJ2-1, with 12 bases identical to TRBD2. Germline assignment: CDR1 SGHRS and CDR2 YFSETQ. There are 19 residues in the CDR3. V shed 1 base and J 9 bases; nucleotides not matched to a gene: 17. The CDR3 region is CASSLSSGRAGRYGSEQFF. The CDR3 DNA follows: TGCGCCAGCAGCTTGTCTAGCGGGAGGGCCGGGCGGTATGGTAGTGAGCAGTTCTTC.